Shown below are 4 T cell receptor beta chains from a single sample sequenced in a study of shared clonotypes between healthy human individuals. Profiling relied on immunoSEQ multiplex PCR, and the TCRdb table lists in-frame clones only, not all of them. Here the sample spans about 1.5 million clones, approximately 98% being singletons. The specimen was naive CD4+ T cells sorted from blood. Indicated subset: CD45RA+ positively selected. Receptors originate from a man aged 30-40 years in good health.

This clone appeared a single time. The chain is built from TRBV27 and TRBJ1-5; D ambiguous. There are 13 residues in the CDR3. Germline CDR1 and CDR2: MNHEY and SMNVEV (reference sequence). Trimming shortened V by 3 bases and J by 4 bases, and 7 bases separated the two germline ends. DNA for the CDR3: TGTGCCAGCAGTTTTTCGAGAAATCAGCCCCAGCATTTT. The encoded protein is CASSFSRNQPQHF.

CDR3: CASSVGTANYNEQFF. The CDR3 DNA is TGTGCCAGCAGCGTGGGGACAGCAAACTACAATGAGCAGTTCTTC. This sequence joins TRBV9 and TRBJ2-1; 7 nucleotides line up with TRBD1. CDR1 and CDR2 (germline): SGDLS, YYNGEE. The CDR3 loop spans 15 amino acids. With 2 bases clipped from V and 3 bases from J, the junction kept 5 bases outside the gene matches. The full variable domain, completed using reference TRBV9 and TRBJ2-1, is DSGVTQTPKHLITATGQRVTLRCSPRSGDLSVYWYQQSLDQGLQFLIQYYNGEERAKGNILERFSAQQFPDLHSELNLSSLELGDSALYFCASSVGTANYNEQFFGPGTRLTVL.

The chain is built from TRBV5-1 and TRBJ2-5; 9 bases map to TRBD2. Germline values: CDR1 SGHRS, CDR2 YFSETQ. The junction had 11 bases not matched to a gene; V was cut back by 6 bases and J by 5 bases. This CDR3 has 15 residues. CDR3 nucleotides: TGCGCCAGCAACTCGAATAGCGGGAGTCGGGAGACCCAGTACTTC. Protein: CASNSNSGSRETQYF.

This chain joins TRBV15 and TRBJ2-3, with D possibly matching TRBD1 (6 bases). Germline-derived CDR1 and CDR2 are LNHNV and YYDKDF (reference sequence). The CDR3 contains 16 residues. The V and J ends lost 2 bases and 6 bases respectively, with 18 bases between them. CDR3 protein: CATSRRSLPGDDTQYF. The CDR3 DNA sequence: TGTGCCACCAGCAGACGCTCCCTACCAGGGGACGATACGCAGTATTTT.